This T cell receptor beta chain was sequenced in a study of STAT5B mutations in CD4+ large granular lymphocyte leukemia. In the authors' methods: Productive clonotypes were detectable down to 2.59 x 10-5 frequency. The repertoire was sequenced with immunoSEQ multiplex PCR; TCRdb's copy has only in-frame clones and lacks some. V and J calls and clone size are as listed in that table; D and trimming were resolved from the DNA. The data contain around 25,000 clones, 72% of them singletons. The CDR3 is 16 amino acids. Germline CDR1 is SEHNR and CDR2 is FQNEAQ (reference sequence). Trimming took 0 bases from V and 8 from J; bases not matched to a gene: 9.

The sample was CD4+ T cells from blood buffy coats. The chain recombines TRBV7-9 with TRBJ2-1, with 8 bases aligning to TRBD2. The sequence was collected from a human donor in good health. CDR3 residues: CASSLASGLVGDEQFF. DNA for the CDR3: TGTGCCAGCAGCTTAGCCTCGGGACTAGTCGGCGATGAGCAGTTCTTC.